Listed here are 30 T cell receptor beta chains from one sample, sequenced in a study of blood T cell repertoires in COVID-19. The protocol was immunoSEQ multiplex PCR, while the TCRdb copy is restricted to in-frame clones and leaves out a portion. The table lists 130,000 or so clones, 85% to 90% of them singletons, with about 2.5% in the top ten. The sample was peripheral blood. The source of these receptors is a man aged 45-60 years with active COVID-19.

As to this clone: Additional DNA sequences in this sample encode the identical CDR3. The V gene is TRBV11-2, the J gene TRBJ2-7; the D is unclear. The V and J ends lost 5 bases and 2 bases respectively, with 4 bases between them. The CDR3 length is 11 residues. Germline V gene lookup returns CDR1 SGHAT and CDR2 FQNNGV. As DNA, the CDR3 is TGTGCCAGCAGCCTAACCTACGAGCAGTACTTC. Its protein product is CASSLTYEQYF. The full variable domain, in which reference TRBV11-2 and TRBJ2-7 provide the parts outside the CDR3, is EAGVAQSPRYKIIEKRQSVAFWCNPISGHATLYWYQQILGQGPKLLIQFQNNGVVDDSQLPKDRFSAERLKGVDSTLKIQPAKLEDSAVYLCASSLTYEQYFGPGTRLTVT.

On this clone itself: Other DNA sequences of this sample code for an identical CDR3. The V and J genes are TRBV6-5 and TRBJ2-1, with TRBD1 matching over 7 bases. Germline V gene data show CDR1 as MNHEY and CDR2 as SVGAGI. The junction had 0 bases not matched to a gene; V was cut back by 4 bases and J by 0 bases. This CDR3 has 14 residues. The CDR3 nucleotides are TGTGCCAGCAGTTGGGACAGCTCCTACAATGAGCAGTTCTTC. Protein sequence: CASSWDSSYNEQFF.

This clone appeared a single time. This chain connects TRBV2 to TRBJ1-4; the D is unclear. This CDR3 has 13 residues. CDR1 is SNHLY and CDR2 is FYNNEI in the germline V gene. Trimming pared 5 bases from V and 8 bases from J, leaving 12 bases between. The CDR3 DNA sequence: TGTGCCAGCAGTAGGGAGATCGGGGAAAAACTGTTTTTT. It specifies CASSREIGEKLFF.

The chain combines TRBV9 with TRBJ1-2; possibly TRBD1 for D (5 bases). There are 14 residues in the CDR3. Germline CDR1 SGDLS, CDR2 YYNGEE. Trimming took off 4 bases at V and 7 bases at J, with 17 bases between the two ends. The CDR3 spells CASSPHQGQGGYTF. The CDR3 DNA sequence: TGTGCCAGCAGCCCCCATCAGGGTCAGGGTGGCTACACCTTC. The full variable domain, in which reference TRBV9 and TRBJ1-2 provide the parts outside the CDR3, is DSGVTQTPKHLITATGQRVTLRCSPRSGDLSVYWYQQSLDQGLQFLIQYYNGEERAKGNILERFSAQQFPDLHSELNLSSLELGDSALYFCASSPHQGQGGYTFGSGTRLTVV.

The CDR3 DNA is TGTGCCAGCAGTGGCGGACAGTTACCCTACGAGCAGTACTTC. This translates into CASSGGQLPYEQYF. The V gene is TRBV2, the J gene TRBJ2-7; TRBD1 is a possible D gene (6 bases). The V gene's germline CDR1 is SNHLY and CDR2 FYNNEI. Trimming took off 4 bases at V and 2 bases at J, with 12 bases between the two ends. The CDR3 loop spans 14 amino acids.

The rearrangement uses TRBV11-2 and TRBJ2-7; D is undetermined. Germline lookup yields CDR1 SGHAT and CDR2 FQNNGV. Trimming took 1 base from V and 2 from J, leaving 18 bases between them. The CDR3 spans 17 residues. CDR3 loop: CASSLASGGQLPYEQYF. In DNA form, the CDR3 reads TGTGCCAGCAGCTTAGCAAGTGGTGGCCAGTTACCCTACGAGCAGTACTTC.

The CDR3 sequence: CASSSGLGSLGGYTF. CDR3 nucleotide sequence: TGTGCCAGCAGCTCCGGGTTAGGGAGTCTCGGGGGCTACACCTTC. V usage is TRBV7-9 and J usage is TRBJ1-2, with D unresolved. The CDR3 length is 15 residues. V gave up 4 bases and J gave up 8 bases, with 20 bases separating them. CDR1 is SEHNR and CDR2 is FQNEAQ in the germline V gene (reference sequence).

V is TRBV2 and J is TRBJ2-3; 8 nucleotides align to TRBD2. Losses at the gene ends were 4 bases for V and 1 base for J; bases not matched to a gene: 16. The CDR3 sequence is 19 residues long. Looked up from germline, CDR1 is SNHLY and CDR2 is FYNNEI. CDR3 sequence: CASSAREGWRGSGTDTQYF. CDR3 DNA sequence: TGTGCCAGCAGTGCCCGGGAGGGGTGGAGGGGCTCTGGCACAGATACGCAGTATTTT. The variable domain in full, with the rest retrieved from reference TRBV2 and TRBJ2-3, is EPEVTQTPSHQVTQMGQEVILRCVPISNHLYFYWYRQILGQKVEFLVSFYNNEISEKSEIFDDQFSVERPDGSNFTLKIRSTKLEDSAMYFCASSAREGWRGSGTDTQYFGPGTRLTVL.

This chain links TRBV5-6 with TRBJ1-1; D not resolved. This CDR3 has 12 residues. The V gene's germline CDR1 is SGHDT and CDR2 YYEEEE. Trimming pared 1 base from V and 8 bases from J, leaving 9 bases between. CDR3 bases: TGTGCCAGCAGCTTGAACCAGGTCGAAGCTTTCTTT. It is translated as CASSLNQVEAFF.

The V gene is TRBV7-2, the J gene TRBJ1-2; 8 positions match TRBD1. Germline V gene data show CDR1 as SGHTA and CDR2 as FQGNSA. The V and J ends lost 5 bases and 5 bases, in that order; junction bases with no gene match: 19. There are 18 residues in the CDR3. The CDR3 spells CASSPQSGTGRSHYGYTF. CDR3 bases: TGTGCCAGCAGCCCACAATCCGGGACAGGACGATCTCATTATGGCTACACCTTC.

The V and J genes are TRBV2 and TRBJ2-7; D is perhaps TRBD1 (5 bases). CDR1 and CDR2 from the germline V gene are SNHLY and FYNNEI. V lost 6 bases and J 3 bases, leaving 9 bases between the germline ends. CDR3 length equals 12 residues. The CDR3 coding sequence is TGTGCCAGCAGGACAGCCAACTACGAGCAGTACTTC. Protein product: CASRTANYEQYF.

This clone was picked up a small number of times. The chain is built from TRBV5-6 and TRBJ2-3, with D perhaps matching TRBD2 (5 bases). CDR1 is SGHDT and CDR2 is YYEEEE in the germline V gene. The V and J ends lost 2 bases and 10 bases respectively, with 8 bases between them. This CDR3 contains 11 residues. CDR3 DNA sequence: TGTGCCAGCAGCTTCGAGGGCCCGCAGTATTTT. It translates to CASSFEGPQYF.

V is TRBV5-1 and J is TRBJ2-5, with TRBD2 identical over 15 bases. Germline CDR1 SGHRS, CDR2 YFSETQ. The CDR3 is 15 amino acids. V trimming: 4 bases; J trimming: 5 bases; junction bases outside the gene matches: 3. The CDR3 sequence: CASSAGLAGGETQYF. The CDR3 nucleotides read TGCGCCAGCAGCGCCGGACTAGCGGGGGGGGAGACCCAGTACTTC.

This clone appeared many times. The chain carries TRBV2 and TRBJ2-1, with D perhaps matching TRBD2 (5 bases). The CDR3 has 14 residues. V was shortened by 7 bases and J by 5 bases, with 15 bases between the two germline ends. Germline CDR1 SNHLY, CDR2 FYNNEI. CDR3 region: CASKRTFLNNEQFF. The CDR3 region has the DNA TGTGCCAGCAAGAGGACTTTTCTTAACAATGAGCAGTTCTTC.

V and J are TRBV7-2 and TRBJ1-4, with D possibly being TRBD1 (6 bases). CDR3 length: 15 residues. Germline CDR1 is SGHTA and CDR2 is FQGNSA. Trimming pared 4 bases from V and 4 bases from J, leaving 13 bases between. Here the CDR3 reads CASSSSGTNNEKLFF. The DNA for the CDR3 is TGTGCCAGCAGCTCCTCCGGGACAAATAATGAAAAACTGTTTTTT.

J is TRBJ2-1 and V is TRBV7-9; tentative D call: TRBD2 (6 bases). Germline V gives CDR1 SEHNR, CDR2 FQNEAQ (reference sequence). The CDR3 runs to 15 residues. Trimming removed 0 bases at V and 7 bases at J, with 13 bases between. The CDR3 spells CASSLAGLAKNEQFF. DNA for the CDR3: TGTGCCAGCAGCTTAGCGGGGCTAGCGAAAAATGAGCAGTTCTTC. Combining the CDR3 with reference TRBV7-9 and TRBJ2-1 gives the whole variable domain DTGVSQNPRHKITKRGQNVTFRCDPISEHNRLYWYRQTLGQGPEFLTYFQNEAQLEKSRLLSDRFSAERPKGSFSTLEIQRTEQGDSAMYLCASSLAGLAKNEQFFGPGTRLTVL.

This rearrangement joins TRBV7-3 to TRBJ1-2; 7 nucleotides align to TRBD1. From germline, CDR1 is SGHTA and CDR2 FQGTGA. V lost 4 bases and J lost 10; bases outside the gene matches: 24. The CDR3 length is 18 residues. CDR3 residues: CASSSDRDRIPFIWDYTF. The CDR3, as DNA: TGTGCCAGCAGCTCTGACAGGGATCGTATACCCTTCATATGGGACTACACCTTC.

The CDR3 reads CASSLVAGGYTDTQYF. CDR3 nucleotides: TGTGCCAGCAGCTTAGTAGCGGGGGGGTACACAGATACGCAGTATTTT. The rearrangement joins TRBV7-8 to TRBJ2-3, with TRBD2 matching over 11 bases. The CDR3 spans 16 residues. The junction had 2 bases not matched to a gene; V was cut back by 1 base and J by 2 bases. The V gene's germline CDR1 is SGHVS and CDR2 FQNEAQ.

The chain combines TRBV5-1 with TRBJ2-3; possible D gene TRBD1, 6 bases. Germline assignment: CDR1 SGHRS and CDR2 YFSETQ. V dropped 0 bases and J dropped 2 bases, with 10 bases sitting between them. The CDR3 has 15 amino acids. This CDR3 reads CASSLAGVDTDTQYF. The CDR3 bases are TGCGCCAGCAGCTTGGCAGGGGTGGACACAGATACGCAGTATTTT.

The CDR3 DNA reads TGTGCCAGCAGTTACTTCGGAGTTAGCCAGCCCCAGCATTTT. Translated, it gives CASSYFGVSQPQHF. The chain joins TRBV6-5 to TRBJ1-5; D unresolved. Germline values: CDR1 MNHEY, CDR2 SVGAGI. This CDR3 spans 14 amino acids. Between the trimmed V and J ends, which lost 1 base and 7 bases, there was a span of 11 bases.

The chain uses TRBV5-6 and TRBJ1-2; TRBD1 might be the D (5 bases). The CDR3 loop spans 14 amino acids. V was clipped by 4 bases and J by 3 bases, with 13 bases between them. Per germline, CDR1 SGHDT and CDR2 YYEEEE. For the CDR3, the DNA is TGTGCCAGCAGCCGTGAGGACACCTACTATGGCTACACCTTC. Its protein is CASSREDTYYGYTF.

The rearrangement joins TRBV11-2 to TRBJ2-4, with D perhaps TRBD1 (5 bases). The CDR3 has 16 residues. Trimming shortened V by 2 bases and J by 4 bases, and 15 bases separated the two germline ends. Germline values: CDR1 SGHAT, CDR2 FQNNGV. The CDR3 region has the DNA TGTGCCAGCAGCTTACGCTTGGGGCAGGCGAAAAACATTCAGTACTTC. Residues: CASSLRLGQAKNIQYF.

J is TRBJ2-5 and V is TRBV30, with TRBD2 matching 10 bases. There are 15 residues in the CDR3. Germline V lookup: CDR1 GTSNPN, CDR2 SVGIG (reference sequence). The trim removed 2 bases at V and 5 bases at J, leaving 8 bases unmatched. The chain's CDR3 is CAWSLGLAGVETQYF. Here the CDR3 DNA reads TGTGCCTGGAGTCTGGGGCTAGCGGGGGTCGAGACCCAGTACTTC.

This clone was seen just once. The J gene is TRBJ1-6, the V gene TRBV4-2, with 7 bases matching TRBD1. With V trimmed by 0 bases and J by 5 bases, 4 bases remained unmatched. CDR3 length equals 16 residues. Germline V gene data show CDR1 as LGHNA and CDR2 as YNFKEQ. CDR3 nucleotides: TGTGCCAGCAGCCAAGAGCCTCAGGGGGATAATTCACCCCTCCACTTT. It yields the protein CASSQEPQGDNSPLHF.

The chain carries TRBV29-1 and TRBJ1-2; the D is unclear. The CDR3 length is 14 residues. Deletions cut 1 base from V and 2 bases from J, with 11 bases between. Germline-derived CDR1 and CDR2 are SQVTM and ANQGSEA. The CDR3 is CSVEGQALNYGYTF. The CDR3 bases are TGCAGCGTTGAAGGCCAAGCCCTGAACTATGGCTACACCTTC.

The chain combines TRBV7-2 with TRBJ2-5; tentative D call: TRBD1 (6 bases). V was shortened by 1 base and J by 2 bases, with 8 bases between the two germline ends. Germline V gene data show CDR1 as SGHTA and CDR2 as FQGNSA. The CDR3 is 14 amino acids. CDR3 region: CASSLVRGQETQYF. CDR3 bases: TGTGCCAGCAGCTTAGTAAGGGGGCAAGAGACCCAGTACTTC.

The sample holds one count of this clone. The genes are TRBV5-6 and TRBJ1-5; 8 nucleotides line up with TRBD1. The germline CDR1 and CDR2 sequences are SGHDT and YYEEEE. The CDR3 is 14 residues long. V was pared by 3 bases and J by 6 bases, with 5 bases of the junction left unmatched. CDR3 sequence reads: CASSSRTGSQPQHF. The CDR3 DNA reads as TGTGCCAGCAGCTCCCGGACAGGGAGTCAGCCCCAGCATTTT.

The chain uses TRBV18 and TRBJ2-1; 10 nucleotides agree with TRBD1. The junction had 1 base not matched to a gene; V was cut back by 5 bases and J by 6 bases. This CDR3 is 13 amino acids long. Germline V gene lookup returns CDR1 KGHSH and CDR2 LQKENI. The CDR3 reads CASSGDRGNEQFF. CDR3 DNA sequence: TGTGCCAGCTCAGGGGACAGGGGCAATGAGCAGTTCTTC.

V usage is TRBV15 and J usage is TRBJ1-6; D uncertain. The CDR3 extends over 15 amino acids. Trimming pared 0 bases from V and 13 bases from J, leaving 16 bases between. The germline V gene encodes CDR1 LNHNV and CDR2 YYDKDF (reference sequence). CDR3 in amino acids: CATSRDRVQSSPLHF. The CDR3, as DNA: TGTGCCACCAGCAGAGATCGGGTCCAGTCGTCTCCCCTCCACTTT.

The chain recombines TRBV27 with TRBJ1-6; D is unclear. The ends were cut back, 3 bases at V and 7 bases at J, with 10 bases in the middle. The V gene's germline CDR1 is MNHEY and CDR2 SMNVEV (reference sequence). The CDR3 has 14 residues. This chain's CDR3 is CASSFQPRNSPLHF. The DNA of the CDR3 is TGTGCCAGCAGTTTCCAGCCGCGGAATTCACCCCTCCACTTT.